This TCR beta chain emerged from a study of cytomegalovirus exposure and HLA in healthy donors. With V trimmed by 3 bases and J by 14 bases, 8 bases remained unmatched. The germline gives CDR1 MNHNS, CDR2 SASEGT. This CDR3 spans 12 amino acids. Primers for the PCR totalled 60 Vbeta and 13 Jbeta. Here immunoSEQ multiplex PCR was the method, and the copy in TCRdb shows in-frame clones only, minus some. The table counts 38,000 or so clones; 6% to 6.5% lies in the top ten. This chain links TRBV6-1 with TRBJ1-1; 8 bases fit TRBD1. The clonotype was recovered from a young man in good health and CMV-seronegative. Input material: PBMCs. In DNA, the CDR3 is TGTGCCAGCAGTGACCCCAGACAGGGGACGTTCTTT. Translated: CASSDPRQGTFF.